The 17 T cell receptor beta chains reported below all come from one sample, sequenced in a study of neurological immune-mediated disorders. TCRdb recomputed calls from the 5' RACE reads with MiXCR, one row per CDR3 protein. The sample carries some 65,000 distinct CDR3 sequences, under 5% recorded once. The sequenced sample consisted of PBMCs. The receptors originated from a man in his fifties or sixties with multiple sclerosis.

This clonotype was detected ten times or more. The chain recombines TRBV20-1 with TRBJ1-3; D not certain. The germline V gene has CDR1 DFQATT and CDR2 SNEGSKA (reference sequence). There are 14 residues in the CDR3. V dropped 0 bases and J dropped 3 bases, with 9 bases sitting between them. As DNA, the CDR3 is TGCAGTGCTAGAGACAGGCCGAGTGGAAACACCATATATTTT. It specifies CSARDRPSGNTIYF.

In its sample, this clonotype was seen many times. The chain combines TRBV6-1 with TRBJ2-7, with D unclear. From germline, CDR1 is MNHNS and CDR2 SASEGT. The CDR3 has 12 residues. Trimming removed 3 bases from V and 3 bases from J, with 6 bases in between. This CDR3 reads CASSDVGYEQYV. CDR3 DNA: TGTGCCAGCAGTGATGTCGGCTACGAGCAGTACGTC.

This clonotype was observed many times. The CDR3 DNA reads TGTGCCACCAGCAAGCAGGCCACAGATACGCAGTATTTT. Translating it yields CATSKQATDTQYF. This chain connects TRBV15 to TRBJ2-3, with D uncertain. CDR1 LNHNV and CDR2 YYDKDF come from the germline V gene (reference sequence). Trimming removed 4 bases from V and 2 bases from J, with 7 bases in between. The CDR3 sequence is 13 residues long.

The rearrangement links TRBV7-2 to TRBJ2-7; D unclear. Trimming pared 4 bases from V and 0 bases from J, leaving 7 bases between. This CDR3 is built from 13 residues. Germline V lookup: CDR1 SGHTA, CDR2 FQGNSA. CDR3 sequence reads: CASSSGPSYEQYF. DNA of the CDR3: TGTGCCAGCAGCTCTGGTCCCTCCTACGAGCAGTACTTC.

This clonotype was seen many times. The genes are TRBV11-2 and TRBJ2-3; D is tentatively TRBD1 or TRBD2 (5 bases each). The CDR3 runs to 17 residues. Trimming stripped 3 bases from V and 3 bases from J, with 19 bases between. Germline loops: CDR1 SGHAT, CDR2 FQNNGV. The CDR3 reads CASSLGRSAGGTDTQYF. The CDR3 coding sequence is TGTGCCAGCAGCTTGGGACGGAGTGCCGGTGGAACAGATACGCAGTATTTT.

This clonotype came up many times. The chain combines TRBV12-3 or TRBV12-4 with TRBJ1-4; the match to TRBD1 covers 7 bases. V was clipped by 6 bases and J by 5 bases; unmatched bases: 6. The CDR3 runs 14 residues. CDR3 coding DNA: TGTGCCAGCAGACAGTCGACAGGGAATGAAAAACTGTTTTTT. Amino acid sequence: CASRQSTGNEKLFF.

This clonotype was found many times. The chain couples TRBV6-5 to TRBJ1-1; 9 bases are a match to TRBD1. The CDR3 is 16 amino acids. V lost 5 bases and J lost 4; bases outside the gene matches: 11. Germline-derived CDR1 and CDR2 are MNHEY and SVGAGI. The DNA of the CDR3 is TGTGCCAGCAGTCCCATCTCGACAGGGGGAGGCACTGAAGCTTTCTTT. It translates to CASSPISTGGGTEAFF.

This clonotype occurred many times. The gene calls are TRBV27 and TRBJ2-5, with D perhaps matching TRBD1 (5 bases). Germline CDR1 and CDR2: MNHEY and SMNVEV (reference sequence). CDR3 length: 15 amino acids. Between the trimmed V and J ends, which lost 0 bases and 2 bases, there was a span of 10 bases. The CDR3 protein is CASSLSRQGQETQYF. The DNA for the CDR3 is TGTGCCAGCAGTTTATCGAGGCAGGGTCAAGAGACCCAGTACTTC.

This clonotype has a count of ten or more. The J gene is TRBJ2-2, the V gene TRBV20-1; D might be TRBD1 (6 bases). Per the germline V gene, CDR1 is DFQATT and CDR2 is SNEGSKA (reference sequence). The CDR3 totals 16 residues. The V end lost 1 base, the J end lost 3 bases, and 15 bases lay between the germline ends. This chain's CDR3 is CSARGAQGIDTGELFF. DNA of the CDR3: TGCAGTGCTAGAGGAGCACAGGGAATCGACACCGGGGAGCTGTTTTTT.

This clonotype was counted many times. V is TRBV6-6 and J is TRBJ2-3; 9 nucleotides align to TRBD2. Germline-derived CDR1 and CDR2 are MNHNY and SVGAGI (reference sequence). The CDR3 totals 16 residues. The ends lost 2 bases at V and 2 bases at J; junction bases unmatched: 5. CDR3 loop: CASSYPIAGVTDTQYF. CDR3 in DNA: TGTGCCAGCAGTTACCCAATAGCGGGGGTCACAGATACGCAGTATTTT.

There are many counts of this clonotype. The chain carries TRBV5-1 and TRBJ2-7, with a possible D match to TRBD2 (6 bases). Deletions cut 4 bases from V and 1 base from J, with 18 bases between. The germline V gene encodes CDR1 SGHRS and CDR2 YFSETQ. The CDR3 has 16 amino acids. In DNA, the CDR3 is TGCGCCAGCAGCCTTTTGGGGACCGGGGGATCCTACGAGCAGTACTTC. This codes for CASSLLGTGGSYEQYF.

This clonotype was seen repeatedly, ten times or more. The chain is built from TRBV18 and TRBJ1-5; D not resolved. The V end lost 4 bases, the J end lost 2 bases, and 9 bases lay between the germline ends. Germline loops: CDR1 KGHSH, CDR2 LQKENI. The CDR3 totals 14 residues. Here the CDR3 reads CASSRGEGNQPQHF. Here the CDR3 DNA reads TGTGCCAGCTCACGTGGGGAGGGCAATCAGCCCCAGCATTTT.

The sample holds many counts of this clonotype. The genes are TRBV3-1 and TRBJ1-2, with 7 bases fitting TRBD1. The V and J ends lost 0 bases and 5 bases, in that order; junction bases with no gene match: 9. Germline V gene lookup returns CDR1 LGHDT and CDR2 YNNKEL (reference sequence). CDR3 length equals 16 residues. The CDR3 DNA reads TGTGCCAGCAGCCAAGAGGACAGGTCAAACCGTTATGGCTACACCTTC. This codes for CASSQEDRSNRYGYTF. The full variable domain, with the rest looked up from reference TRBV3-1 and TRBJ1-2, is DTAVSQTPKYLVTQMGNDKSIKCEQNLGHDTMYWYKQDSKKFLKIMFSYNNKELIINETVPNRFSPKSPDKAHLNLHINSLELGDSAVYFCASSQEDRSNRYGYTFGSGTRLTVV.

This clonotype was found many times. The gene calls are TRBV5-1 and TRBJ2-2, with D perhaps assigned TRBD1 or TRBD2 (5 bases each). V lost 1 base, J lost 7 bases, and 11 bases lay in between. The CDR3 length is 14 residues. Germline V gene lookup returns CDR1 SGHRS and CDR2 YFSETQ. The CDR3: CASSLSLGVGELFF. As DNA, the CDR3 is TGCGCCAGCAGCTTGTCCCTGGGGGTCGGGGAGCTGTTTTTT.

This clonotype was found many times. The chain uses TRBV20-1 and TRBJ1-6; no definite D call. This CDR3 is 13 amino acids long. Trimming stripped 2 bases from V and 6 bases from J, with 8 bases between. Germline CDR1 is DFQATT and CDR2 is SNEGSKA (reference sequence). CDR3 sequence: CSARQRINSPLHF. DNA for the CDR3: TGCAGTGCTAGACAGCGTATTAATTCACCCCTCCACTTT.

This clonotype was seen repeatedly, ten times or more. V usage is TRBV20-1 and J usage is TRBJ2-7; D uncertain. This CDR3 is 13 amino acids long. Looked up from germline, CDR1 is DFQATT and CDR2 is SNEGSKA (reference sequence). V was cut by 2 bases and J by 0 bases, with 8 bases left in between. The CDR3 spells CSARSLSSYEQYF. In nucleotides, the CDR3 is TGCAGTGCTAGATCCCTGAGCTCCTACGAGCAGTACTTC.

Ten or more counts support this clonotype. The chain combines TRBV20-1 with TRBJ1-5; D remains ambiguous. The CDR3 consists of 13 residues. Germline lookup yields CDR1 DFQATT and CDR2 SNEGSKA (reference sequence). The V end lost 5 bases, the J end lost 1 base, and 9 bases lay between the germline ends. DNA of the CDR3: TGCAGTGCTTCCTACACCAGCAATCAGCCCCAGCATTTT. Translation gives CSASYTSNQPQHF.